These 17 T cell receptor beta chains were all obtained from the same sample, sequenced in a study of human T cells and chemical hapten exposure. Indicated time point: pre-sensitization, week 0. Treatment specified: therapeutic diphenylcyclopropenone sensitization with weekly scalp DPC. TCRdb itself ran the RACE reads through MiXCR, one entry per CDR3 protein. The table lists about 290,000 distinct CDR3 sequences, roughly 7.4% of them singletons. Sequences were derived from whole blood, sampled in connection with sensitization to the hapten diphenylcyclopropenone (DPC). The receptors originated from a man between 18 and 35 years old with alopecia areata. Some clones in this sample may be carry-over from other donors' samples.

This clonotype was seen repeatedly, ten times or more. The chain has TRBV6-2 or TRBV6-3 and TRBJ1-2; 8 nucleotides match TRBD1. Unmatched junction bases numbered 4, after V lost 8 bases and J lost 2 bases. CDR3 length: 13 residues. Germline values: CDR1 MNHEY, CDR2 SVGEGT. The CDR3 is CASVDRANYGYTF. CDR3 nucleotides: TGTGCCAGCGTGGACAGGGCAAACTATGGCTACACCTTC.

The sample holds a few counts of this clonotype. V is TRBV6-5 and J is TRBJ1-5; 7 bases line up with TRBD1. This CDR3 contains 12 residues. V lost 9 bases and J lost 3; bases outside the gene matches: 2. The germline CDR1 and CDR2 sequences are MNHEY and SVGAGI. Here the CDR3 DNA reads TGTGCCAGTGGGACAGACAATCAGCCCCAGCATTTT. Protein product: CASGTDNQPQHF.

This clonotype was observed a handful of times. The rearrangement uses TRBV13 and TRBJ1-5; D uncertain. V was cut by 0 bases and J by 3 bases, with 6 bases left in between. Germline assignment: CDR1 PRHDT and CDR2 FYEKMQ (reference sequence). There are 14 residues in the CDR3. The DNA of the CDR3 is TGTGCCAGCAGCTTAGGGCTGATCAATCAGCCCCAGCATTTT. Its translation: CASSLGLINQPQHF.

The rearrangement uses TRBV15 and TRBJ2-3; no clear D. CDR3 length equals 16 residues. V lost 1 base and J 2 bases, leaving 13 bases between the germline ends. CDR1 LNHNV and CDR2 YYDKDF come from the germline V gene (reference sequence). CDR3 loop: CATSRGSRRSTDTQYF. CDR3 bases: TGTGCCACCAGCAGAGGATCGCGGAGATCCACAGATACGCAGTATTTT.

This clonotype was picked up a small number of times. The rearrangement uses TRBV6-5 and TRBJ1-3, with 7 nucleotides matching TRBD1. J was trimmed by 4 bases and V by 5 bases; bases with no gene match: 11. Germline-derived CDR1 and CDR2 are MNHEY and SVGAGI. The CDR3 consists of 16 residues. The CDR3 coding sequence is TGTGCCAGCAGTCCCACGGGAGGGGGCGCGGGAAACACCATATATTTT. It specifies CASSPTGGGAGNTIYF.

The table lists this clonotype with a few counts. The rearrangement links TRBV2 to TRBJ1-2, with unresolved D. From germline, CDR1 is SNHLY and CDR2 FYNNEI. The CDR3 extends over 13 amino acids. The germline V and J ends were trimmed by 5 bases and 10 bases, with 17 bases remaining between them. CDR3 protein: CASSTDGSLDYTF. CDR3 coding DNA: TGTGCCAGCAGTACGGACGGGTCCCTCGACTACACCTTC.

The chain uses TRBV5-1 and TRBJ1-3; D perhaps matches TRBD1 (5 bases). CDR3 length: 14 residues. Germline lookup yields CDR1 SGHRS and CDR2 YFSETQ. The V gene lost 0 bases and the J gene lost 4 bases, with 8 bases spanning the gap. CDR3 amino acids: CASSLGQIGNTIYF. CDR3 sequence (DNA): TGCGCCAGCAGCTTGGGACAGATCGGAAACACCATATATTTT. The full variable domain, rest sourced from reference TRBV5-1 and TRBJ1-3, is KAGVTQTPRYLIKTRGQQVTLSCSPISGHRSVSWYQQTPGQGLQFLFEYFSETQRNKGNFPGRFSGRQFSNSRSEMNVSTLELGDSALYLCASSLGQIGNTIYFGEGSWLTVV.

This clonotype was seen only a few times. The rearrangement joins TRBV6-5 to TRBJ1-6; 10 bases agree with TRBD1. The CDR3 has 14 residues. Looked up from germline, CDR1 is MNHEY and CDR2 is SVGAGI. The trim removed 5 bases at V and 8 bases at J, leaving 3 bases unmatched. This CDR3 is CASSGQGGYSPLHF. The CDR3 DNA follows: TGTGCCAGCAGTGGACAGGGGGGATATTCACCCCTCCACTTT.

This clonotype occurred a few times. V gene TRBV5-4 combines with J gene TRBJ1-3, with a tentative D call TRBD1 (6 bases). This CDR3 is built from 12 residues. The germline V and J ends were trimmed by 6 bases and 10 bases, with 14 bases remaining between them. Per the germline V gene, CDR1 is SGHNT and CDR2 is YYREEE (reference sequence). The CDR3 DNA is TGTGCCAGCAACGACAAAGGGGGAACCATATATTTT. It yields the protein CASNDKGGTIYF.

The chain carries TRBV20-1 and TRBJ1-5; D is unresolved. V lost 0 bases, J lost 3 bases, and 9 bases lay in between. Looked up from germline, CDR1 is DFQATT and CDR2 is SNEGSKA (reference sequence). This CDR3 region has 14 residues. The CDR3 coding sequence is TGCAGTGCTAGAGATAGAGGGTACAATCAGCCCCAGCATTTT. Translation: CSARDRGYNQPQHF.

At least ten counts were recorded for this clonotype. The rearrangement uses TRBV6-2 or TRBV6-3 and TRBJ1-2; D is uncertain. The V end was cut by 5 bases, the J end by 8 bases, with 9 bases between. Germline-derived CDR1 and CDR2 are MNHEY and SVGEGT. The CDR3 spans 11 residues. The CDR3 region is CASSQTVGYTF. The CDR3 bases are TGTGCCAGCAGTCAAACGGTCGGCTACACCTTC.

CDR3 amino acids: CASSFAGQRAGEQYF. The CDR3 nucleotides read TGTGCCAGCAGTTTTGCGGGTCAGAGGGCGGGCGAGCAGTACTTC. The chain is built from TRBV27 and TRBJ2-7, with D perhaps TRBD2 (5 bases). This CDR3 is built from 15 residues. Trimming pared 3 bases from V and 6 bases from J, leaving 18 bases between. CDR1 is MNHEY, CDR2 SMNVEV, per germline (reference sequence).

This clonotype was seen many times. The V and J genes are TRBV5-1 and TRBJ1-2; D unclear. The CDR3 has 14 amino acids. The ends were cut back, 2 bases at V and 2 bases at J, with 10 bases in the middle. Per the germline V gene, CDR1 is SGHRS and CDR2 is YFSETQ. Here the CDR3 reads CASSLGRSNYGYTF. CDR3 coding DNA: TGCGCCAGCAGCTTAGGCCGGAGCAACTATGGCTACACCTTC.

The sample holds many counts of this clonotype. The chain couples TRBV6-1 to TRBJ2-1; D remains unclear. The germline gives CDR1 MNHNS, CDR2 SASEGT. The CDR3 consists of 12 residues. The ends were cut back, 6 bases at V and 9 bases at J, with 12 bases in the middle. CDR3 in DNA: TGTGCCAGCAGCGTGCTACAGCTTGAGCAGTTCTTC. This gives the protein CASSVLQLEQFF.

V and J are TRBV20-1 and TRBJ2-1; tentative D call: TRBD1 (5 bases). Germline V gene data show CDR1 as DFQATT and CDR2 as SNEGSKA (reference sequence). V shed 6 bases and J shed 4 bases, with 16 bases lying between them. The length of the CDR3 is 14 residues. The CDR3: CSALFSGSYNEQFF. In DNA, the CDR3 is TGCAGTGCCCTATTTTCAGGGTCTTACAATGAGCAGTTCTTC.

This clonotype was seen a few times. This sequence joins TRBV6-2 or TRBV6-3 and TRBJ1-5; possibly TRBD1 for D (6 bases). Trimming removed 2 bases from V and 7 bases from J, with 12 bases in between. The CDR3 runs 14 residues. CDR1 and CDR2 from the germline V gene are MNHEY and SVGEGT. CDR3 nucleotide sequence: TGTGCCAGCAGTTACCCAGGGGTCTGGCAGCCCCAGCATTTT. Amino acids: CASSYPGVWQPQHF.

This clonotype was recorded at least ten times. This rearrangement joins TRBV28 to TRBJ2-3; no definite D call. The CDR3 totals 15 residues. Germline V gives CDR1 MDHEN, CDR2 SYDVKM. Trimming stripped 3 bases from V and 2 bases from J, with 12 bases between. This CDR3 reads CASSFHGKFTDTQYF. DNA of the CDR3: TGTGCCAGCAGTTTCCATGGCAAATTCACAGATACGCAGTATTTT.